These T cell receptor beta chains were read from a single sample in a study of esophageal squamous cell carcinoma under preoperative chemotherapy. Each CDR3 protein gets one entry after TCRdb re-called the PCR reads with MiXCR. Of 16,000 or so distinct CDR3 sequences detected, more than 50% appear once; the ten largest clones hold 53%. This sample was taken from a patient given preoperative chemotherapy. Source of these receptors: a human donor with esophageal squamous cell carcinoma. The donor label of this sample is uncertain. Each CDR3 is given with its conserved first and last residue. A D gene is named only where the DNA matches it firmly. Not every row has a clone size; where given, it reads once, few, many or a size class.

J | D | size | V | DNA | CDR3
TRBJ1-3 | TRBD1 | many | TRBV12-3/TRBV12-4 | TGTGCCAGCAGTTTAATCGGGACAGGGGTAGGGCGTGGAAACACCATATATTTT | CASSLIGTGVGRGNTIYF
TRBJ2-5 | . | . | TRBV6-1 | TGTGCCAGCAGTGGTTTAGCGCGCCGGGCCAACGACCAGTACTTC | CASSGLARRANDQYF
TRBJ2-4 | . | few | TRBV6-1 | TGTGCCAGCAGTGAATTGGGCCGGGGGGCCGGCACCCAGTACTTC | CASSELGRGAGTQYF
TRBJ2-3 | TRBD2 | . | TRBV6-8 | TGTGCCGTCGCGGGGGGGGGGGCCAAAGACATGCAGTATTTC | CAVAGGGAKDMQYF
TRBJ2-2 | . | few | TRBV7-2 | TGTGCCAGCAGCTTAGACAGGGGAGGCACCGGGGAGCTGTTTTTT | CASSLDRGGTGELFF
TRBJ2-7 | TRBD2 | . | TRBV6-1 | TGTGCCAGCGCGGGGCGGGGGGCCACAGATACGCAGTACTTC | CASAGRGATDTQYF
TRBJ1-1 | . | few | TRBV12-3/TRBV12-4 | TGTGCCAGCAGCCGGGGGCTAGACACTGAAGCTTTCTTT | CASSRGLDTEAFF
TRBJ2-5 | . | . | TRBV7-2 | TGTGCCAGCAGCGCGGGTCCAACCCAGTACTTC | CASSAGPTQYF
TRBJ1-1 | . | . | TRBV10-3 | TGTGCCATCAGTGAGTCGGGGGGAGGCACTGAAGCTTTCTTT | CAISESGGGTEAFF
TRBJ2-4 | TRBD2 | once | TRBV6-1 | TGTGCGAGCAGCCTTTTGGGGCGGGGGGCCAAAGATACTCAGTACTTC | CASSLLGRGAKDTQYF
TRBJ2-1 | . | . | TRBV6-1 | TGTGCCAGCTACCCACTCAAGAAGAATGAGCAGTTCTTC | CASYPLKKNEQFF
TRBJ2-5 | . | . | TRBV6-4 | TGTGCCAGCAGCGGTGGGGGCGAGGGCCAAGATACCCAGTATTTC | CASSGGGEGQDTQYF
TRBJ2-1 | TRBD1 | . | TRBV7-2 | TGTGCCAGCAGCTCTCCCGGGACAGGGTCAGGCGAGCAGTTCTTC | CASSSPGTGSGEQFF
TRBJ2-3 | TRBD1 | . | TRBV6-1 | TGTGCCAGCAGAACCGGACAGGTGAGCACCGATGAGCAGTATTTT | CASRTGQVSTDEQYF
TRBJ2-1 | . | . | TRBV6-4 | TGTGCCAGCAGTTCTAGGTGCTACGATGAGCAGTTCTTT | CASSSRCYDEQFF
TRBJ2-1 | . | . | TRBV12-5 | TGTGCTACCCTCAAACCGACAGCCAACAATGAGCAGTTCTTC | CATLKPTANNEQFF
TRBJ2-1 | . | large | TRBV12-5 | TGTGCTAGTGGTTTGGCACGGAACTGGGAAATAAATGAGCAGTTCTTC | CASGLARNWEINEQFF
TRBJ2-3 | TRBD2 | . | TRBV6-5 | TGTGCCAGCACTTTGGGGGGGGTGAGCACAGGTGCGCAGTATTTT | CASTLGGVSTGAQYF
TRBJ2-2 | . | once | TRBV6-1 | TGTGCCAGCAGTGACCTTCGGCGTGCGGACTACAGTGAGCTGTTCTTT | CASSDLRRADYSELFF
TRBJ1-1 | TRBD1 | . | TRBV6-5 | TGTGCCAGCAGTTCGACAGGGTACACTGAAGCTTTCTTT | CASSSTGYTEAFF
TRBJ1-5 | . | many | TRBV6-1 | TGTGCCAGCAGTGTGGCGGAGACTAGCAATCAGCCCCAGCATTTT | CASSVAETSNQPQHF
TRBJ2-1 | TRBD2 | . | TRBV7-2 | TGTGCCAGCAGCGCCGGGACTAGCGGGACCTTGGGTGAGCAGTTCTTC | CASSAGTSGTLGEQFF
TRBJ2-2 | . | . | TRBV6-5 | TGTGCCAGCAAGTTGGAGTATAATCCCGGGGAGCTGTTTTTT | CASKLEYNPGELFF
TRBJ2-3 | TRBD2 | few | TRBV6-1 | TGTGCCAGCACCTTAGTGGGACTGACTAGCGGGGCAGGGGATACGCAGTATTTT | CASTLVGLTSGAGDTQYF
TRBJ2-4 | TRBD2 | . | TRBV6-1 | TGTGCCAGTCTAAAGCTAGCGGGGGGCGAAAATATGCAGTATTTC | CASLKLAGGENMQYF
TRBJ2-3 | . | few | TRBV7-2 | TGTGCCAGCAGCTTAGGGCCACGAGATACGCAGTATTTT | CASSLGPRDTQYF
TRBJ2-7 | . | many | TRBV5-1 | TGCGCCAGCAGCTTGGAAGGCAGGTTGACCTACGAGCAGTACTTC | CASSLEGRLTYEQYF
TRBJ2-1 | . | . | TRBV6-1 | TGTGCCAGCAGATCGGGACTCGGGGGTTCTTTTAAGTACTTC | CASRSGLGGSFKYF
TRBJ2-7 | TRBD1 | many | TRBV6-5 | TGTGCCAGCAGTTTAGTAGCAGGGGGTGGGTACGAGCAGTACTTC | CASSLVAGGGYEQYF